The TCR beta chain under discussion was sequenced for a study of T cells in Graves' hyperthyroidism and ophthalmopathy. Study in general: The authors collected peripheral blood at initial diagnosis, before any treatment.

Ten or more counts support this clonotype. Without the conserved terminal phenylalanine or tryptophan, this CDR3 likely stems from a read error. Because the CDR3's place on the DNA is in doubt, the DNA is left out and the CDR3 is given as listed by TCRdb. No ophthalmopathy progression within 18 months constituted stable Graves' hyperthyroidism. Hyperthyroidism patients were newly diagnosed, had disease duration under 2 months, and were aged 18 to 65 years. Researchers barred patients who had uncontrolled infection, other autoimmune disease, pregnancy or lactation. Germline assignment: CDR1 SQVTM and CDR2 ANQGSEA. A total of 9 residues make up the CDR3, ends included. Amplified regions were TCR beta CDR3 sequences from RNA transcripts. The primer set for the first-round RT-PCR of the TCR CDR3 was HTBI. TCRdb reanalysed the multiplex PCR reads using MiXCR and keeps one entry per CDR3 protein. The data hold about 96,000 distinct CDR3 sequences, with 51% observed a single time.

The genes are TRBV29-1 and TRBJ1-3; TRBD1 is the table's D call and was not checked against the DNA. The receptor was isolated from a woman aged 40 to 50 with Graves' hyperthyroidism. Source material: blood. CDR3 amino acids: CSVDGTGNT.